Listed here are 25 T cell receptor beta chains from one sample, sequenced in a study of T cell responses to AZD1222 COVID-19 vaccine. Sequenced by immunoSEQ multiplex PCR; TCRdb stores in-frame clones only, minus some. The sample has roughly 89,000 clones, roughly 90% seen once. The specimen comprised peripheral blood, sampled on day 0 of MenACWY control vaccination. These receptor sequences come from an adult in good health.

The V and J genes are TRBV6-5 and TRBJ1-2, with D tentatively TRBD1 (5 bases). Germline lookup yields CDR1 MNHEY and CDR2 SVGAGI. CDR3 size: 13 residues. Deletions cut 2 bases from V and 2 bases from J, with 6 bases between. The CDR3 DNA reads TGTGCCAGCAGTTACGACAGAAACTATGGCTACACCTTC. This translates into CASSYDRNYGYTF.

J is TRBJ2-7 and V is TRBV6-5; D perhaps matches TRBD1 (5 bases). Trimming removed 3 bases at V and 5 bases at J, with 11 bases between. CDR3 length: 13 amino acids. Germline lookup yields CDR1 MNHEY and CDR2 SVGAGI. The CDR3 protein is CASSYSKGDEQYF. CDR3 DNA: TGTGCCAGCAGTTATAGTAAAGGGGACGAGCAGTACTTC.

V gene TRBV7-2 combines with J gene TRBJ2-1; D ambiguous. V gave up 5 bases and J gave up 7 bases, with 9 bases separating them. The CDR3 is 12 residues long. Germline V gives CDR1 SGHTA, CDR2 FQGNSA. The CDR3 protein is CASSRSFNEQFF. The CDR3 DNA reads TGTGCCAGCAGCAGAAGTTTTAATGAGCAGTTCTTC.

The chain links TRBV28 to TRBJ1-2; no clear D gene. The V gene lost 0 bases and the J gene lost 1 base, with 9 bases spanning the gap. This CDR3 is 15 amino acids long. The germline V gene encodes CDR1 MDHEN and CDR2 SYDVKM. CDR3 sequence reads: CASSLWNRNNYGYTF. The CDR3 DNA follows: TGTGCCAGCAGTTTATGGAACAGAAATAACTATGGCTACACCTTC.

This clone was observed once. The chain is built from TRBV6-5 and TRBJ1-1, with D tentatively TRBD1 (6 bases). CDR1 is MNHEY and CDR2 is SVGAGI in the germline V gene. The CDR3 consists of 15 residues. V lost 0 bases, J lost 2 bases, and 10 bases lay in between. CDR3 residues: CASSYSTGYNTEAFF. The CDR3 DNA follows: TGTGCCAGCAGTTACTCCACAGGGTACAACACTGAAGCTTTCTTT.

The chain carries TRBV10-3 and TRBJ1-1; tentative D call: TRBD1 (5 bases). V was cut by 5 bases and J by 2 bases, with 9 bases left in between. The CDR3 runs to 13 residues. Germline values: CDR1 ENHRY, CDR2 SYGVKD. The CDR3 bases are TGTGCCATCAGTTCGGGACCTAACACTGAAGCTTTCTTT. Protein product: CAISSGPNTEAFF.

The chain has TRBV3-1 (or the pseudogene TRBV3-2) and TRBJ1-6; no clear D. Trimming pared 0 bases from V and 0 bases from J, leaving 6 bases between. In germline, CDR1 is LGHDT, CDR2 YNNKEL (reference sequence). The CDR3 length is 16 residues. The DNA of the CDR3 is TGTGCCAGCAGCCAAGACGGGAGCTCCTATAATTCACCCCTCCACTTT. Its translation: CASSQDGSSYNSPLHF.

The chain joins TRBV6-5 to TRBJ2-7; D may correspond to TRBD1 or TRBD2 (5 bases each). CDR1 is MNHEY, CDR2 SVGAGI, per germline. The CDR3 runs to 15 residues. Between the trimmed V and J ends, which lost 0 bases and 3 bases, there was a span of 12 bases. The CDR3 DNA reads TGTGCCAGCAGTTACTCACCCGGGGCCCACTACGAGCAGTACTTC. Residues: CASSYSPGAHYEQYF.

The chain couples TRBV6-2 or TRBV6-3 to TRBJ1-2; 8 bases agree with TRBD1. V shed 2 bases, J shed 6 bases, and the junction held 2 bases outside the gene matches. Germline CDR1 and CDR2: MNHEY and SVGEGT. The CDR3 is 13 amino acids. The CDR3 here is CASSYDRGDGYTF. DNA of the CDR3: TGTGCCAGCAGTTACGACAGGGGAGATGGCTACACCTTC.

The CDR3 sequence is CASSYSSGDHYGYTF. CDR3 bases: TGTGCCAGCAGTTACTCTTCGGGGGATCATTATGGCTACACCTTC. This sequence joins TRBV6-5 and TRBJ1-2, with TRBD1 as a possible D gene (5 bases). Trimming shortened V by 0 bases and J by 5 bases, and 13 bases separated the two germline ends. Germline-derived CDR1 and CDR2 are MNHEY and SVGAGI. The CDR3 is 15 residues long.

The J gene is TRBJ2-3, the V gene TRBV27, with 8 bases fitting TRBD2. Germline V gene data show CDR1 as MNHEY and CDR2 as SMNVEV (reference sequence). CDR3 size: 15 residues. The ends lost 1 base at V and 2 bases at J; junction bases unmatched: 2. CDR3: CASSLFSGDTDTQYF. In DNA form, the CDR3 reads TGTGCCAGCAGTTTATTTAGCGGGGACACAGATACGCAGTATTTT.

The V call is TRBV25-1, the J call TRBJ2-1; D is undetermined. CDR3 size: 14 residues. V lost 4 bases, J lost 2 bases, and 9 bases lay in between. Germline CDR1 MGHDK, CDR2 SYGVNS. This CDR3 is CASSVLGPYNEQFF. CDR3 DNA sequence: TGTGCCAGCAGTGTTCTCGGCCCCTACAATGAGCAGTTCTTC.

V is TRBV6-5 and J is TRBJ2-2, with no clear D. From germline, CDR1 is MNHEY and CDR2 SVGAGI. CDR3 length equals 16 residues. The V and J ends lost 2 bases and 4 bases respectively, with 14 bases between them. For the CDR3, the DNA is TGTGCCAGCAGTTACGACACCGTTGGTAGCACCGGGGAGCTGTTTTTT. Its protein is CASSYDTVGSTGELFF.

The genes are TRBV7-2 and TRBJ1-5; no reliable D call. Germline V gene sequence: CDR1 SGHTA, CDR2 FQGNSA. The V end was cut by 2 bases, the J end by 7 bases, with 18 bases between. The length of the CDR3 is 16 residues. Here the CDR3 reads CASSLIGPMGGQPQHF. In DNA, the CDR3 is TGTGCCAGCAGCTTAATCGGGCCTATGGGAGGCCAGCCCCAGCATTTT.

The rearrangement links TRBV24-1 to TRBJ2-1, with TRBD2 matching 12 bases. There are 14 residues in the CDR3. With 7 bases clipped from V and 5 bases from J, the junction kept 2 bases outside the gene matches. Germline V gene lookup returns CDR1 KGHDR and CDR2 SFDVKD. The CDR3 DNA reads as TGTGCCACCAGGGGACTAGCGGGTAACAATGAGCAGTTCTTC. Its protein is CATRGLAGNNEQFF.

J is TRBJ2-2 and V is TRBV3-1 (or the pseudogene TRBV3-2); no reliable D call. Germline V lookup: CDR1 LGHDT, CDR2 YNNKEL (reference sequence). With 4 bases removed from V and 7 bases from J, the gap between germline ends came to 22 bases. The CDR3 contains 17 residues. CDR3: CASSPPIQPPVRGELFF. CDR3 DNA: TGTGCCAGCAGCCCCCCTATACAGCCGCCGGTGCGCGGGGAGCTGTTTTTT.

The rearrangement joins TRBV5-6 to TRBJ2-7; the match to TRBD1 covers 7 bases. The junction had 3 bases not matched to a gene; V was cut back by 3 bases and J by 0 bases. CDR1 is SGHDT, CDR2 YYEEEE, per germline. The CDR3 totals 14 residues. CDR3 DNA sequence: TGTGCCAGCAGCTCACCAGGGGGCTCCTACGAGCAGTACTTC. It yields the protein CASSSPGGSYEQYF.

This chain connects TRBV27 to TRBJ2-1, with TRBD2 identical over 13 bases. Trimming cost V 8 bases and J 6 bases; bases outside gene matches: 13. The CDR3 extends over 17 amino acids. Germline V gene sequence: CDR1 MNHEY, CDR2 SMNVEV (reference sequence). The CDR3 loop reads CASAKASGLAGSNEQFF. The CDR3 region has the DNA TGTGCCAGCGCCAAAGCGTCGGGACTAGCGGGAAGCAATGAGCAGTTCTTC.

The chain links TRBV28 to TRBJ2-1; 8 bases align to TRBD2. J lost 4 bases, V lost 2 bases, and 10 bases had no gene match. Germline assignment: CDR1 MDHEN and CDR2 SYDVKM. The CDR3 is 17 amino acids. The CDR3, as DNA: TGTGCCAGCAGTTTACCCCTAGGGGCTAGCGGGTACAATGAGCAGTTCTTC. Translating gives CASSLPLGASGYNEQFF.

This chain uses TRBV2 with TRBJ1-2; D uncertain. V lost 1 base, J lost 4 bases, and 13 bases lay in between. Germline CDR1 SNHLY, CDR2 FYNNEI. CDR3 size: 15 residues. Written as DNA, the CDR3 is TGTGCCAGCAGTGAAGGGTTGGTCCTTGGCTATGGCTACACCTTC. Its translation: CASSEGLVLGYGYTF.

This chain joins TRBV30 and TRBJ2-7; D remains unclear. Trimming pared 3 bases from V and 3 bases from J, leaving 6 bases between. CDR3 length: 11 residues. Germline V gene lookup returns CDR1 GTSNPN and CDR2 SVGIG (reference sequence). CDR3 region: CAWSGFYEQYF. The DNA of the CDR3 is TGTGCCTGGAGCGGGTTCTACGAGCAGTACTTC.

The J gene is TRBJ2-5, the V gene TRBV15, with D uncertain. V was clipped by 0 bases and J by 4 bases, with 9 bases between them. CDR3 length: 14 residues. In germline, CDR1 is LNHNV, CDR2 YYDKDF (reference sequence). CDR3 in DNA: TGTGCCACCAGCAGAGATCTGGCAGTAGAGACCCAGTACTTC. The encoded protein is CATSRDLAVETQYF. The variable domain in full, with the rest retrieved from reference TRBV15 and TRBJ2-5, is DAMVIQNPRYQVTQFGKPVTLSCSQTLNHNVMYWYQQKSSQAPKLLFHYYDKDFNNEADTPDNFQSRRPNTSFCFLDIRSPGLGDTAMYLCATSRDLAVETQYFGPGTRLLVL.

V gene TRBV18 combines with J gene TRBJ1-3; a possible D gene is TRBD1 (6 bases). The CDR3 runs 15 residues. Trimming pared 0 bases from V and 4 bases from J, leaving 10 bases between. Germline V gene data show CDR1 as KGHSH and CDR2 as LQKENI. This CDR3 is CASSPPGAGGNTIYF. For the CDR3, the DNA is TGTGCCAGCTCACCACCGGGGGCCGGAGGAAACACCATATATTTT. The full variable domain, in which reference TRBV18 and TRBJ1-3 provide the parts outside the CDR3, is NAGVMQNPRHLVRRRGQEARLRCSPMKGHSHVYWYRQLPEEGLKFMVYLQKENIIDESGMPKERFSAEFPKEGPSILRIQQVVRGDSAAYFCASSPPGAGGNTIYFGEGSWLTVV.

V and J are TRBV19 and TRBJ1-4; unclear D gene. CDR1 is LNHDA, CDR2 SQIVND, per germline (reference sequence). V lost 3 bases, J lost 0 bases, and 8 bases lay in between. CDR3 length equals 15 residues. The CDR3: CASSIERPTNEKLFF. The CDR3 DNA sequence: TGTGCCAGTAGTATCGAGAGACCAACTAATGAAAAACTGTTTTTT.

The table lists this clone with a count of one. The CDR3 DNA reads TGCGCCAGCAGCCAAGTATATGCCCCTTCCTACGAGCAGTACTTC. Translation: CASSQVYAPSYEQYF. V usage is TRBV4-1 and J usage is TRBJ2-7; D not resolved. Germline values: CDR1 MGHRA, CDR2 YSYEKL. The CDR3 has 15 residues. V lost 1 base and J 1 base, leaving 11 bases between the germline ends.